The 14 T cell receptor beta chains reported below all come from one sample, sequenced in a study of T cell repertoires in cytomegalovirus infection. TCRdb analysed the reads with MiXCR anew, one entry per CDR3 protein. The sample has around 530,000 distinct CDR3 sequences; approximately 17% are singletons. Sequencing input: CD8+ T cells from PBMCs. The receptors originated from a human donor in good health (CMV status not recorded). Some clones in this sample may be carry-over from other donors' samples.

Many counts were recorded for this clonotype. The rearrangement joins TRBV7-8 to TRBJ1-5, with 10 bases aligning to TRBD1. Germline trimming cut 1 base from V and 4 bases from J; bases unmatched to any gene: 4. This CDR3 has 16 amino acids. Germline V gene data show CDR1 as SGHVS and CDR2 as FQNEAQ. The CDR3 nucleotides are TGTGCCAGCAGCTTAGGGGACAGGGGTAAGAATCAGCCCCAGCATTTT. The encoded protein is CASSLGDRGKNQPQHF.

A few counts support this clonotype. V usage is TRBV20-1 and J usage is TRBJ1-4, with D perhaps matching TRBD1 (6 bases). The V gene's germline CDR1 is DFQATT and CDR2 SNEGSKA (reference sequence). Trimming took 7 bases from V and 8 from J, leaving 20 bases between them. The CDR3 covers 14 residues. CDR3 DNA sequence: TGCAGTGTTAAAATCAGGGGCGCTTTAGAAAAACTGTTTTTT. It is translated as CSVKIRGALEKLFF.

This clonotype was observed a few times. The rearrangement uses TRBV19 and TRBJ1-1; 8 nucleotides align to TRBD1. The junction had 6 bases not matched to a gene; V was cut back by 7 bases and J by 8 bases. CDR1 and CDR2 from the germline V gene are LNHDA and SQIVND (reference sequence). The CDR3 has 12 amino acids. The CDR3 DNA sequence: TGTGCCAGTATGAGGACAGGGAACGAAGCTTTCTTT. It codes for CASMRTGNEAFF.

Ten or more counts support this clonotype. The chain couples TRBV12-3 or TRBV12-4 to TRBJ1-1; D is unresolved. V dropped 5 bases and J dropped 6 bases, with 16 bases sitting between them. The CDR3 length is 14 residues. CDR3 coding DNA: TGTGCCAGCAGTGTCCGGGCCGCCGGGGCTGAAGCTTTCTTT. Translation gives CASSVRAAGAEAFF.

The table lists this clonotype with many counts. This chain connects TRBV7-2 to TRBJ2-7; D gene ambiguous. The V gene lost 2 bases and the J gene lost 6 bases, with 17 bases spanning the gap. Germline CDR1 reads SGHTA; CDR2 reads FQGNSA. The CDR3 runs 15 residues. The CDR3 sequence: CASSLPTRLTPEQYF. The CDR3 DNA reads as TGTGCCAGCAGCTTACCTACAAGGCTCACCCCCGAGCAGTACTTC.

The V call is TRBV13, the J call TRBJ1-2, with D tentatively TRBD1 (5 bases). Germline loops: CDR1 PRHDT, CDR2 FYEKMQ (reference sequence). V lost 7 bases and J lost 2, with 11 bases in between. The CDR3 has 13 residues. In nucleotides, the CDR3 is TGTGCCAGCACCGCCGACAGCAACTATGGCTACACCTTC. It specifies CASTADSNYGYTF.

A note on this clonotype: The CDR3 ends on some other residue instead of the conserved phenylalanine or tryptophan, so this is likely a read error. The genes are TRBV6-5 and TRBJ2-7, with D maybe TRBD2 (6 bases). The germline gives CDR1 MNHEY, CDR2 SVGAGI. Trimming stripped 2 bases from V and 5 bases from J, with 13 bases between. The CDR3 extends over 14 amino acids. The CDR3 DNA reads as TGTGCCAGCAGTTACGCTCAGGGAGGCAACGAGCAGTACTTA. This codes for CASSYAQGGNEQYL.

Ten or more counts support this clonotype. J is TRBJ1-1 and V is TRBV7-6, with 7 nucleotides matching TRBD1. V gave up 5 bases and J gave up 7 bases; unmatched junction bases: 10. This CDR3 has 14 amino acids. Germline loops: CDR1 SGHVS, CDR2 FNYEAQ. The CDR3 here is CASSARDRIGEAFF. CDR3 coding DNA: TGTGCCAGCAGCGCCCGGGACAGAATAGGTGAAGCTTTCTTT.

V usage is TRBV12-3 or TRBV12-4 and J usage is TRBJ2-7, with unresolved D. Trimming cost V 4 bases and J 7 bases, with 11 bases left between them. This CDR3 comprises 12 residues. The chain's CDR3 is CASSSLMLEQYF. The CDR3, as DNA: TGTGCCAGCAGTTCTCTAATGCTGGAGCAGTACTTC.

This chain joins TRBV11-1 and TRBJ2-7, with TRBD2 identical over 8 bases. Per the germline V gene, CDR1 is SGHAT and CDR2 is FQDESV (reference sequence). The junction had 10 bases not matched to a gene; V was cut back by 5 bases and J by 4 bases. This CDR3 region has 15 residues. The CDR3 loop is CASSPRSGMVYEQYF. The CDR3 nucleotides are TGTGCCAGCAGCCCGCGTAGCGGGATGGTTTACGAGCAGTACTTC.

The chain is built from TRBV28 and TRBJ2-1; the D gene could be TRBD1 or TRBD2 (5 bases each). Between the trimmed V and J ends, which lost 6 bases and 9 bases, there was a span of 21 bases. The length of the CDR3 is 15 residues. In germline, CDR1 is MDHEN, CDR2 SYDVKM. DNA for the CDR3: TGTGCCAGCAGCCCCCGTTTGAGGGGTGACGGTGAGCAGTTCTTC. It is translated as CASSPRLRGDGEQFF. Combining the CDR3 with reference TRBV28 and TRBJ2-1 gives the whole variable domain DVKVTQSSRYLVKRTGEKVFLECVQDMDHENMFWYRQDPGLGLRLIYFSYDVKMKEKGDIPEGYSVSREKKERFSLILESASTNQTSMYLCASSPRLRGDGEQFFGPGTRLTVL.

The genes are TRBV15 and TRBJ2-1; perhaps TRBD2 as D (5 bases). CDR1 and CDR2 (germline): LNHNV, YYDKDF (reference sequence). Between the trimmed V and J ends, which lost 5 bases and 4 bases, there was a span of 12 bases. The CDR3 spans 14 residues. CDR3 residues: CATSPLRGYNEQFF. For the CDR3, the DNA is TGTGCCACCAGCCCGCTGCGCGGGTACAATGAGCAGTTCTTC.

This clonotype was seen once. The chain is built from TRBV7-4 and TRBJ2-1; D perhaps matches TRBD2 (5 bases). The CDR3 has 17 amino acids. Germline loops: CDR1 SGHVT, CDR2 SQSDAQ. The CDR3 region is CVRSHVGLAPLWNEQFF. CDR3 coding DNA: TGTGTCAGAAGCCATGTAGGTTTAGCGCCCCTCTGGAATGAGCAGTTCTTC. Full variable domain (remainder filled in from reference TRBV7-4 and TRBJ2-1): GAGVSQSPRYKVAKRGRDVALRCDSISGHVTLYWYRQTLGQGSEVLTYSQSDAQRDKSGRPSGRFSAERPERSVSTLKIQRTEQGDSAVYLCVRSHVGLAPLWNEQFFGPGTRLTVL.

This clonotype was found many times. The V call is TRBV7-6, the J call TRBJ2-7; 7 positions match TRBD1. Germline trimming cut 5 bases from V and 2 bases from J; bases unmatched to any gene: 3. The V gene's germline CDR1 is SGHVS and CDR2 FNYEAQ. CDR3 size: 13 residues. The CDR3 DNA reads TGTGCCAGCAGCGTTGGACAGGCCTACGAGCAGTACTTC. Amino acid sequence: CASSVGQAYEQYF.